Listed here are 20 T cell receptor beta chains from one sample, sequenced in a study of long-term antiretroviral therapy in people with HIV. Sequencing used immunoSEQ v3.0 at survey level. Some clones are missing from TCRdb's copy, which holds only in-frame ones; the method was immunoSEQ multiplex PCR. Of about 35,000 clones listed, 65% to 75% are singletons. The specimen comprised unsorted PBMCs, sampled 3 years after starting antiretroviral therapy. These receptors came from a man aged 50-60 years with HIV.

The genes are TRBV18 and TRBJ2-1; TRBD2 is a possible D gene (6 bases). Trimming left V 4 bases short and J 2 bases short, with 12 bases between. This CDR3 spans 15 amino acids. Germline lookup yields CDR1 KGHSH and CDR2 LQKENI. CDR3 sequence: CASSRGVAAYNEQFF. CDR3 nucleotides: TGTGCCAGCTCACGGGGGGTGGCGGCCTACAATGAGCAGTTCTTC. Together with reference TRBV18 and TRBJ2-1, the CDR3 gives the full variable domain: NAGVMQNPRHLVRRRGQEARLRCSPMKGHSHVYWYRQLPEEGLKFMVYLQKENIIDESGMPKERFSAEFPKEGPSILRIQQVVRGDSAAYFCASSRGVAAYNEQFFGPGTRLTVL.

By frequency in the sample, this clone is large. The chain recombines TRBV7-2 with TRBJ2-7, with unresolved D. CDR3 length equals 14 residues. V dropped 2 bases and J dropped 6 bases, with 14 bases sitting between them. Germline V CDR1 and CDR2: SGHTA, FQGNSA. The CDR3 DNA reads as TGTGCCAGCAGCTTACAGTCGTTAGCAATCGAGCAGTACTTC. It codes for CASSLQSLAIEQYF.

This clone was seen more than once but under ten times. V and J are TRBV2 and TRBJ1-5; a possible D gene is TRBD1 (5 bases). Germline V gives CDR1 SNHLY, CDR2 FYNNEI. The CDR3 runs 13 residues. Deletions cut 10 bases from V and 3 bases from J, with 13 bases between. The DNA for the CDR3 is TGTGCCACCACCGGGACGGACAATCAGCCCCAGCATTTT. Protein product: CATTGTDNQPQHF.

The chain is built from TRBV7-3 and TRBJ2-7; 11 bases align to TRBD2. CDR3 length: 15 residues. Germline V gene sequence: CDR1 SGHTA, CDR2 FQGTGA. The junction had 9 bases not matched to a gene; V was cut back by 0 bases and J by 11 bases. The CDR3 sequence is CASSLTFTSGGVKYF. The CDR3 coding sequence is TGTGCCAGCAGCTTAACCTTTACTAGCGGGGGCGTGAAGTACTTC.

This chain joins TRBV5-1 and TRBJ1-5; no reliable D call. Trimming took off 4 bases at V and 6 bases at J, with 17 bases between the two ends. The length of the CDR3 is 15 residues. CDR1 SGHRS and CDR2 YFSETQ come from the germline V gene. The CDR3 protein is CASSRSGEGSQPQHF. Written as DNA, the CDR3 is TGCGCCAGCAGCCGGAGTGGGGAGGGTAGTCAGCCCCAGCATTTT.

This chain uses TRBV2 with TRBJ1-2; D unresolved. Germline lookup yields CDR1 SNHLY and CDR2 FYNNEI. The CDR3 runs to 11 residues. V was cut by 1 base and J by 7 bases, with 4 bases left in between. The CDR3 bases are TGTGCCAGCAGTGAAGTCAGTGGCTACACCTTC. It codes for CASSEVSGYTF.

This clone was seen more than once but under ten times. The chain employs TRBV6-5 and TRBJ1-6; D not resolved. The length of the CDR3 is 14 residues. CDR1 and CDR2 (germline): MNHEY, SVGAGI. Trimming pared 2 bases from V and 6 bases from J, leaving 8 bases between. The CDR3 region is CASSYPDLNSPLHF. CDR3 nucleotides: TGTGCCAGCAGTTACCCCGACCTTAATTCACCCCTCCACTTT.

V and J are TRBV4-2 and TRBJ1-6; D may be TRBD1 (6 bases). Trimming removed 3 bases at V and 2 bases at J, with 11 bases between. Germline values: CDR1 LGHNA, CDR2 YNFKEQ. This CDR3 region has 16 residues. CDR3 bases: TGTGCCAGCAGCCAGGAATGGACAGCCTATAATTCACCCCTCCACTTT. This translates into CASSQEWTAYNSPLHF.

In DNA form, the CDR3 reads TGTGCCAGCAGCTTGAAGGGCAGCAATCAGCCCCAGCATTTT. This sequence encodes CASSLKGSNQPQHF. This chain links TRBV5-5 with TRBJ1-5; D is undetermined. Germline CDR1 is SGHKS and CDR2 is YYEKEE (reference sequence). There are 14 residues in the CDR3. V was shortened by 1 base and J by 1 base, with 6 bases between the two germline ends.

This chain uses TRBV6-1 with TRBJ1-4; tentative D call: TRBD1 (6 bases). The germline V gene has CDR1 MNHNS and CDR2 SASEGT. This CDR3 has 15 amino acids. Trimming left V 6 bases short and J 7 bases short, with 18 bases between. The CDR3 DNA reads TGTGCCAGCAGAACCTCTACAGGGTTAACTGAAAAACTGTTTTTT. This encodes CASRTSTGLTEKLFF.

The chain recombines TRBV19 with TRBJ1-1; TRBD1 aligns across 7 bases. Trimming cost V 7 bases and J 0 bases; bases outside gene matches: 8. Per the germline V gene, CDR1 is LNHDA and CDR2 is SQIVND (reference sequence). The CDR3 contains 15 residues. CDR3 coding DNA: TGTGCCAGTAACGCCTTGGGACAGATGAACACTGAAGCTTTCTTT. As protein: CASNALGQMNTEAFF.

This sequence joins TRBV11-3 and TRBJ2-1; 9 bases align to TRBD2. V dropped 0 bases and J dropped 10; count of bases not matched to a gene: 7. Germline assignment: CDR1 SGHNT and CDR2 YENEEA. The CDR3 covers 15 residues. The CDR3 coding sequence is TGTGCCAGCAGCTTAGAGGGACTAGCTGTTAACGAGCAGTTCTTC. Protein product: CASSLEGLAVNEQFF.

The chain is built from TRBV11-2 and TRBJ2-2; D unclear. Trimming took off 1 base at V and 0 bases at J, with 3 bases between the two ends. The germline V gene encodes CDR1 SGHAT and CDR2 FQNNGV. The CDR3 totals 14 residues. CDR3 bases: TGTGCCAGCAGCTTAGTGACGAACACCGGGGAGCTGTTTTTT. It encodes CASSLVTNTGELFF.

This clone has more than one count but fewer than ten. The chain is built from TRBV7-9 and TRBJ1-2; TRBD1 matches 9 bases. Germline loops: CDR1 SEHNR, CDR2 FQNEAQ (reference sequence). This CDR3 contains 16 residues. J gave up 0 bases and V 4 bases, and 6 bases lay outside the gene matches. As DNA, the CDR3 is TGTGCCAGCAGCTCTCGCCGGGACAGGGCTAACTATGGCTACACCTTC. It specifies CASSSRRDRANYGYTF.

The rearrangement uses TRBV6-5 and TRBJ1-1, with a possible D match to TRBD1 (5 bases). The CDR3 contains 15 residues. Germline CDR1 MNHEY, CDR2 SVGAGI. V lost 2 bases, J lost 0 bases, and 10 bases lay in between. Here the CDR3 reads CASSYRDPMNTEAFF. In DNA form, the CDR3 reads TGTGCCAGCAGTTACCGGGACCCCATGAACACTGAAGCTTTCTTT.

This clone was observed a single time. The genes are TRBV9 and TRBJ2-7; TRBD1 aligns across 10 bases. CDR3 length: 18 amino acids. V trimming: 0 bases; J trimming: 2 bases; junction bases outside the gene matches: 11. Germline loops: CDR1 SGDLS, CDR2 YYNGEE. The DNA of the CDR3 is TGTGCCAGCAGCGTAGAGGGACAGGGACAGGGGTTTACCTACGAGCAGTACTTC. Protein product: CASSVEGQGQGFTYEQYF.

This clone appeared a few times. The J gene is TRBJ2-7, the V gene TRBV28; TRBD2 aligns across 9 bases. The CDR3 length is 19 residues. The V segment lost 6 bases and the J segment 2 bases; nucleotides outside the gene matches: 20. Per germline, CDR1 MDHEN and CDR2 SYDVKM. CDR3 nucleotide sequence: TGTGCCAGCAGCCGCCCGGGGGCTCGCGGGAGGGCCCACCCCTACGAGCAGTACTTC. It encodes CASSRPGARGRAHPYEQYF.

CDR3 in DNA: TGCGCCAGCAGCGGGGGGGCGCAAGAGACCCAGTACTTC. Amino acid sequence: CASSGGAQETQYF. The rearrangement joins TRBV5-1 to TRBJ2-5, with a tentative D call TRBD2 (7 bases). Trimming took 4 bases from V and 2 from J, leaving 9 bases between them. This CDR3 contains 13 residues. Germline V lookup: CDR1 SGHRS, CDR2 YFSETQ.

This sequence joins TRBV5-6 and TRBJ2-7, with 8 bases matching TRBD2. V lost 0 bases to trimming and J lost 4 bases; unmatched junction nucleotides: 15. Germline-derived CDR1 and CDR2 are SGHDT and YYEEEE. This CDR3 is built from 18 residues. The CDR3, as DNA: TGTGCCAGCAGCTTGGACGCTCGCCTCGGGACTAGTACATACGAGCAGTACTTC. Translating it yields CASSLDARLGTSTYEQYF.

In nucleotides, the CDR3 is TGTGCCAGCAGACCTAGCGGGGGGCCTTACGAGCAGTACTTC. It is translated as CASRPSGGPYEQYF. The V call is TRBV6-6, the J call TRBJ2-7, with TRBD2 identical over 11 bases. The J segment lost 4 bases and the V segment lost 6 bases, leaving 5 bases of the junction unmatched. Germline V gene sequence: CDR1 MNHNY, CDR2 SVGAGI (reference sequence). The CDR3 consists of 14 residues.